One sample yielded the 19 T cell receptor beta chains listed below, sequenced in a study of shared clonotypes between healthy human individuals. The assay was immunoSEQ multiplex PCR, and TCRdb's table has in-frame clones only and misses some. This repertoire shows about 2 million clones, approximately 94% found once; its top ten account for 0.85% to 1.2%. The naive CD8 fraction comprised CD45RO-negative cells positively selected for CCR7 and excluded terminally differentiated effector memory CD45RA+ cells. Sequenced: naive CD8+ T cells sorted from blood. These receptors all stem from a man aged 18 to 30 in good health.

The rearrangement joins TRBV18 to TRBJ2-7; D gene uncertain. The CDR3 contains 13 residues. The germline CDR1 and CDR2 sequences are KGHSH and LQKENI. Trimming took off 3 bases at V and 7 bases at J, with 13 bases between the two ends. The CDR3 bases are TGTGCCAGCTCACCTGTCACTCCCTTGGAGCAGTACTTC. Protein: CASSPVTPLEQYF.

Concerning this clone itself: This specimen includes other DNA sequences encoding the same CDR3. V gene TRBV28 combines with J gene TRBJ2-7; the D gene is possibly TRBD2 (6 bases). The germline V gene encodes CDR1 MDHEN and CDR2 SYDVKM. The CDR3 length is 13 residues. Trimming shortened V by 6 bases and J by 5 bases, and 14 bases separated the two germline ends. CDR3 DNA sequence: TGTGCCAGCAGCCCGGGTTTAGCGGACGAGCAGTACTTC. It codes for CASSPGLADEQYF. The variable domain in full, with the rest retrieved from reference TRBV28 and TRBJ2-7, is DVKVTQSSRYLVKRTGEKVFLECVQDMDHENMFWYRQDPGLGLRLIYFSYDVKMKEKGDIPEGYSVSREKKERFSLILESASTNQTSMYLCASSPGLADEQYFGPGTRLTVT.

The V gene is TRBV5-1, the J gene TRBJ2-1; the match to TRBD2 covers 8 bases. The trim removed 4 bases at V and 2 bases at J, leaving 8 bases unmatched. The CDR3 covers 16 residues. Germline assignment: CDR1 SGHRS and CDR2 YFSETQ. The CDR3 sequence is CASSAKPGLAYNEQFF. CDR3 bases: TGCGCCAGCAGCGCCAAGCCGGGACTAGCCTACAATGAGCAGTTCTTC.

CDR3: CASTLRASGRTEQFF. Written as DNA, the CDR3 is TGTGCCAGTACCCTGAGGGCTAGCGGGAGGACTGAGCAGTTCTTC. The chain combines TRBV19 with TRBJ2-1; 11 bases align to TRBD2. Germline values: CDR1 LNHDA, CDR2 SQIVND (reference sequence). V shed 7 bases, J shed 9 bases, and the junction held 11 bases outside the gene matches. The CDR3 sequence is 15 residues long.

This chain links TRBV2 with TRBJ2-6; a possible D gene is TRBD2 (6 bases). Per the germline V gene, CDR1 is SNHLY and CDR2 is FYNNEI. The V end was cut by 8 bases, the J end by 5 bases, with 13 bases between. CDR3 length equals 14 residues. This CDR3 is CASGGGLWANVLTF. CDR3 DNA sequence: TGTGCCAGCGGCGGAGGGCTCTGGGCCAACGTCCTGACTTTC. Based on the CDR3 plus reference TRBV2 and TRBJ2-6, the full variable domain is EPEVTQTPSHQVTQMGQEVILRCVPISNHLYFYWYRQILGQKVEFLVSFYNNEISEKSEIFDDQFSVERPDGSNFTLKIRSTKLEDSAMYFCASGGGLWANVLTFGAGSRLTVL.

This clone was recorded only once. The V call is TRBV27, the J call TRBJ1-2; D is unclear. The CDR3 covers 12 residues. V lost 6 bases, J lost 8 bases, and 13 bases lay in between. The germline gives CDR1 MNHEY, CDR2 SMNVEV (reference sequence). For the CDR3, the DNA is TGTGCCAGCAGCCATACGGGGAACGGCTACACCTTC. Its protein is CASSHTGNGYTF.

This clone was observed once. The chain links TRBV4-3 to TRBJ2-1; 9 bases are a match to TRBD2. The ends lost 0 bases at V and 7 bases at J; junction bases unmatched: 10. CDR1 is LGHNA, CDR2 YSLEER, per germline. The CDR3 runs 17 residues. The CDR3, as DNA: TGCGCCAGCAGCCAAGAGCTAGCGGGATTTCTGGGGAATGAGCAGTTCTTC. This gives the protein CASSQELAGFLGNEQFF.

The gene calls are TRBV4-1 and TRBJ2-3; TRBD1 or TRBD2 may be the D gene (5 bases each). The CDR3 consists of 15 residues. V was shortened by 0 bases and J by 14 bases, with 21 bases between the two germline ends. Germline V gives CDR1 MGHRA, CDR2 YSYEKL. The CDR3 sequence: CASSQDLGRFGGVYF. CDR3 nucleotides: TGCGCCAGCAGCCAAGATCTAGGTAGATTTGGGGGTGTGTATTTT.

This rearrangement joins TRBV6-6 to TRBJ2-2; D call uncertain. The CDR3 is 12 residues long. V was shortened by 3 bases and J by 7 bases, with 6 bases between the two germline ends. The germline gives CDR1 MNHNY, CDR2 SVGAGI (reference sequence). The CDR3 region has the DNA TGTGCCAGCAGTTATGTCAACGGGGAGCTGTTTTTT. Translation: CASSYVNGELFF.

This clone was seen a single time. This CDR3 is CASSVKTGAYEQYF. DNA of the CDR3: TGTGCCAGCAGCGTCAAGACAGGAGCCTACGAGCAGTACTTC. The rearrangement joins TRBV5-4 to TRBJ2-7, with a weak D call TRBD1 (6 bases). Deletions cut 4 bases from V and 2 bases from J, with 13 bases between. In germline, CDR1 is SGHNT, CDR2 YYREEE (reference sequence). The CDR3 is 14 residues long.

The genes are TRBV11-2 and TRBJ2-2; unclear D gene. In germline, CDR1 is SGHAT, CDR2 FQNNGV. This CDR3 has 15 residues. Trimming took off 6 bases at V and 9 bases at J, with 20 bases between the two ends. The CDR3 spells CASRYMGDHQRELFF. CDR3 DNA: TGTGCCAGCAGATATATGGGCGATCATCAACGGGAGCTGTTTTTT.

The gene calls are TRBV5-4 and TRBJ2-7, with D possibly TRBD2 on 5 matching bases. V shed 3 bases and J shed 6 bases, with 7 bases lying between them. Germline assignment: CDR1 SGHNT and CDR2 YYREEE (reference sequence). This CDR3 has 11 residues. CDR3 coding DNA: TGTGCCAGCAGCTCCGCGGGCGAGCAGTACTTC. Translation: CASSSAGEQYF.

To note about this clone: Other DNA sequences from this sample encode an identical CDR3 as well. The rearrangement joins TRBV30 to TRBJ2-7; TRBD1 matches at 8 bases. From germline, CDR1 is GTSNPN and CDR2 SVGIG (reference sequence). There are 13 residues in the CDR3. V trimming: 0 bases; J trimming: 5 bases; junction bases outside the gene matches: 3. CDR3 protein: CAWSVSGGDEQYF. The CDR3 nucleotides are TGTGCCTGGAGTGTCTCAGGGGGCGACGAGCAGTACTTC.

The gene calls are TRBV1 and TRBJ2-1; the D call of TRBD1 is as the table states it, not checked on the DNA. TRBV1 corresponds to a pseudogene. The CDR3 totals 16 residues. The CDR3 is CTSSQDLGPVYNEQFF. The CDR3 bases are TGCACCAGCAGCCAAGACCTGGGGCCGGTCTACAATGAGCAGTTCTTC.

The gene calls are TRBV9 and TRBJ1-2, with D possibly TRBD1 on 5 matching bases. The length of the CDR3 is 11 residues. Trimming shortened V by 3 bases and J by 13 bases, and 13 bases separated the two germline ends. Germline V gives CDR1 SGDLS, CDR2 YYNGEE. CDR3 DNA sequence: TGTGCCAGCAGCGCGGACGGGGCGGTCACCTTC. Translating gives CASSADGAVTF.

The chain uses TRBV7-9 and TRBJ1-4; 8 nucleotides align to TRBD1. The CDR3 runs to 15 residues. V was pared by 4 bases and J by 7 bases, with 8 bases of the junction left unmatched. Germline values: CDR1 SEHNR, CDR2 FQNEAQ (reference sequence). The CDR3 DNA sequence: TGTGCCAGCAGCTCGCCGGACAGGGAGGCTGAAAAACTGTTTTTT. Amino acid sequence: CASSSPDREAEKLFF.

V and J are TRBV4-1 and TRBJ1-4; D perhaps matches TRBD1 (5 bases). The length of the CDR3 is 14 residues. V shed 3 bases and J shed 3 bases, with 8 bases lying between them. Germline CDR1 and CDR2: MGHRA and YSYEKL. The CDR3, as DNA: TGCGCCAGCAGCCAGACAGCCTCTAATGAAAAACTGTTTTTT. This codes for CASSQTASNEKLFF.

This chain connects TRBV4-1 to TRBJ2-1, with 9 positions matching TRBD1. V was pared by 0 bases and J by 6 bases, with 6 bases of the junction left unmatched. CDR3 size: 16 residues. Looked up from germline, CDR1 is MGHRA and CDR2 is YSYEKL. The DNA of the CDR3 is TGCGCCAGCAGCCAAGAACCGGGACAGGGATTCAATGAGCAGTTCTTC. Protein sequence: CASSQEPGQGFNEQFF.

This clone occurred a few times. The chain uses TRBV5-6 and TRBJ1-2; the match to TRBD1 covers 9 bases. Trimming took 4 bases from V and 5 from J; bases not matched to a gene: 3. CDR3 length: 13 amino acids. Per germline, CDR1 SGHDT and CDR2 YYEEEE. The CDR3 nucleotides are TGTGCCAGCAGCCCAGGACAGGGGTATGGCTACACCTTC. It specifies CASSPGQGYGYTF.